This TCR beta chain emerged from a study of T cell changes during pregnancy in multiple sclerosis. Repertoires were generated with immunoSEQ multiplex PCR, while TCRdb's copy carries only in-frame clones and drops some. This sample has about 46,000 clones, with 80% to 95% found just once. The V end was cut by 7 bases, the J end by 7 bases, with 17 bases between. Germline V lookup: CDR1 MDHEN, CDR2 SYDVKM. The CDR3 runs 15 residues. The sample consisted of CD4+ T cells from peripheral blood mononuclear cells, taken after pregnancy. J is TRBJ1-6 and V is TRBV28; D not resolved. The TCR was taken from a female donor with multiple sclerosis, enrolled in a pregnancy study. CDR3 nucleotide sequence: TGTGCCAGCACCCCGGGTTCCCGTGCCAATTCACCCCTCCACTTT. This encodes CASTPGSRANSPLHF.